This TCR beta chain was obtained from a study of T cells in Graves' hyperthyroidism and ophthalmopathy. V lost 0 bases to trimming and J lost 1 base, with 15 bases between them. CDR1 and CDR2 (germline): SGHTA, FQGNSA. The CDR3 is 17 amino acids. RNA transcripts gave rise to amplified TCR beta CDR3 regions. RT-PCR in the first round (using the HTBI primer set) targeted the TCR CDR3. Using its own MiXCR run on the multiplex PCR reads, TCRdb lists one record per CDR3 protein. The sample has roughly 500,000 distinct CDR3 sequences, 40% to 55% seen once. This clonotype was observed a few times. The chain links TRBV7-2 to TRBJ1-1; the D is unclear. This TCR was sampled from an adult woman with Graves' disease, either hyperthyroidism or ophthalmopathy (not recorded which). The sequencing sample was made of peripheral blood or thyroid tissue (not recorded which). CDR3: CASSLAYVQHSNTEAFF. DNA for the CDR3: TGTGCCAGCAGCTTAGCGTACGTACAGCATTCGAACACTGAAGCTTTCTTT.